Presented here are 24 T cell receptor beta chains from one specimen sequenced in a study of post-analysis software for immune sequencing data. Study outcomes and limitations: TRBV segments more frequent in patients than in controls numbered roughly 5 and included TRBV5-6, TRBV5-1 and TRBV20-1.

What these receptors recognize is not known. Carried by the TCR beta cDNA libraries were unique molecular identifiers. One entry per CDR3 protein results from TCRdb running MiXCR on the PCR reads. The sample includes some 690,000 distinct CDR3 sequences, roughly 29% of them seen just once. Source material: blood. The receptor set was obtained from a girl aged 10-17 years with multiple sclerosis.

The V gene is TRBV20-1, the J gene TRBJ2-5; D gene uncertain. Looked up from germline, CDR1 is DFQATT and CDR2 is SNEGSKA (reference sequence). CDR3 length: 10 amino acids. The DNA for the CDR3 is TGCAATGCCCGACGGGAGACCCAGTACTTC. It specifies CNARRETQYF.

J is TRBJ1-1 and V is TRBV29-1; a weak D match, TRBD1 (5 bases). V lost 5 bases, J lost 0 bases, and 13 bases lay in between. The CDR3 is 14 residues long. Germline V gene sequence: CDR1 SQVTM, CDR2 ANQGSEA. CDR3 sequence: CSVTPGRVNTEAFF. The CDR3, as DNA: TGCAGCGTTACCCCGGGACGGGTGAACACTGAAGCTTTCTTT.

The rearrangement links TRBV3-1 to TRBJ2-5, with D possibly TRBD1 on 6 matching bases. The CDR3 is 14 amino acids. Germline loops: CDR1 LGHDT, CDR2 YNNKEL (reference sequence). V lost 0 bases to trimming and J lost 4 bases, with 9 bases between them. The CDR3 reads CASSQDLGGETQYF. CDR3 in DNA: TGTGCCAGCAGCCAAGATCTAGGGGGAGAGACCCAGTACTTC.

V gene TRBV7-2 combines with J gene TRBJ2-5; TRBD1 matches 9 bases. The CDR3 covers 14 residues. Germline CDR1 SGHTA, CDR2 FQGNSA. V lost 3 bases, J lost 5 bases, and 4 bases stayed unmatched. The CDR3 region has the DNA TGTGCCAGCAGCTTCGACAGGGGGTCGGAGACCCAGTACTTC. Protein: CASSFDRGSETQYF.

The chain is built from TRBV12-3 or TRBV12-4 and TRBJ2-3; D is ambiguous. The CDR3 covers 11 residues. V was clipped by 8 bases and J by 5 bases, with 8 bases between them. CDR3 bases: TGTGCCAGCGTGACACTAGATACGCAGTATTTT. It specifies CASVTLDTQYF.

The chain links TRBV7-2 to TRBJ2-7; a possible D gene is TRBD1 (5 bases). Germline assignment: CDR1 SGHTA and CDR2 FQGNSA. This CDR3 region has 15 residues. V was shortened by 3 bases and J by 6 bases, with 18 bases between the two germline ends. For the CDR3, the DNA is TGTGCCAGCAGCTTTGGATGGGCAGGGTTCCCCGAGCAGTACTTC. Translated: CASSFGWAGFPEQYF.

The chain combines TRBV3-1 with TRBJ2-1; D might be TRBD1 (5 bases). CDR1 and CDR2 (germline): LGHDT, YNNKEL (reference sequence). The CDR3 spans 12 residues. Trimming stripped 3 bases from V and 8 bases from J, with 8 bases between. The CDR3 bases are TGTGCCAGCAGCCATCAGGGCGATGAGCAGTTCTTC. Translated: CASSHQGDEQFF.

This rearrangement joins TRBV29-1 to TRBJ1-2, with D uncertain. This CDR3 comprises 13 residues. V gave up 6 bases and J gave up 8 bases, with 19 bases separating them. Germline V CDR1 and CDR2: SQVTM, ANQGSEA. The CDR3 DNA follows: TGCAGCGTCCCCCCCGGGAAAGCCGAGGGCTACACCTTC. Its protein is CSVPPGKAEGYTF.

This chain connects TRBV10-3 to TRBJ2-7; 7 bases fit TRBD1. V dropped 8 bases and J dropped 6; count of bases not matched to a gene: 10. Germline CDR1 reads ENHRY; CDR2 reads SYGVKD. The CDR3 covers 13 residues. The CDR3 loop reads CAISIDRESEQYF. For the CDR3, the DNA is TGTGCCATCTCTATCGACAGGGAGAGCGAGCAGTACTTC.

This clonotype was counted many times. This chain connects TRBV12-3 or TRBV12-4 to TRBJ2-3; no reliable D call. V shed 4 bases and J shed 1 base, with 6 bases lying between them. The CDR3 is 13 residues long. The CDR3 protein is CASSSDGTDTQYF. The CDR3, as DNA: TGTGCCAGCAGTTCAGATGGCACAGATACGCAGTATTTT.

The rearrangement uses TRBV4-1 and TRBJ2-1; D gene unclear. CDR1 is MGHRA, CDR2 YSYEKL, per germline. This CDR3 has 13 amino acids. The V end was cut by 1 base, the J end by 9 bases, with 10 bases between. CDR3 region: CASSQVRLGEQFF. The CDR3 DNA follows: TGCGCCAGCAGCCAAGTTCGGCTCGGTGAGCAGTTCTTC.

This chain joins TRBV12-3 or TRBV12-4 and TRBJ2-4; D remains unclear. V dropped 5 bases and J dropped 1 base, with 12 bases sitting between them. There are 15 residues in the CDR3. CDR3 coding DNA: TGTGCCAGCAGTATGTCTACTGAGGCCAAAAACATTCAGTACTTC. This encodes CASSMSTEAKNIQYF.

Concerning this clonotype: At one of its ends the junction is not consistent with the germline gene, which may arise from a read error. J is TRBJ2-1 and V is TRBV27, with TRBD2 identical over 8 bases. The germline V gene has CDR1 MNHEY and CDR2 SMNVEV (reference sequence). The CDR3 totals 17 residues. The CDR3 spells CAGRPRASSGAYNEQFF. CDR3 bases: TGTGCCGGCAGGCCACGTGCCAGTAGCGGGGCATACAATGAGCAGTTCTTC.

There are a few counts of this clonotype. The genes are TRBV7-8 and TRBJ2-1; the match to TRBD1 covers 7 bases. The germline gives CDR1 SGHVS, CDR2 FQNEAQ. The CDR3 has 16 residues. The trim removed 1 base at V and 3 bases at J, leaving 6 bases unmatched. For the CDR3, the DNA is TGTGCCAGCAGCTTAGGACGGTCAGGGGGCTACAATGAGCAGTTCTTC. Encoded protein: CASSLGRSGGYNEQFF.

The chain carries TRBV4-2 and TRBJ2-3; 9 bases agree with TRBD2. Germline CDR1 and CDR2: LGHNA and YNFKEQ. The CDR3 spans 17 residues. With V trimmed by 3 bases and J by 4 bases, 11 bases remained unmatched. CDR3 sequence: CASSQGAERGVSDTQYF. The CDR3 nucleotides read TGTGCCAGCAGCCAGGGGGCGGAGCGGGGGGTCTCAGATACGCAGTATTTT.

The chain links TRBV24-1 to TRBJ2-3, with D uncertain. CDR3 size: 13 residues. Per the germline V gene, CDR1 is KGHDR and CDR2 is SFDVKD. V was trimmed by 3 bases and J by 0 bases, leaving 3 bases between them. In DNA, the CDR3 is TGTGCCACCAGTGATGCTAGCACAGATACGCAGTATTTT. It translates to CATSDASTDTQYF.

This clonotype occurred a few times. The rearrangement uses TRBV5-1 and TRBJ1-2, with D possibly matching TRBD1 (6 bases). CDR1 and CDR2 from the germline V gene are SGHRS and YFSETQ. CDR3 length: 14 residues. V lost 6 bases to trimming and J lost 0 bases, with 12 bases between them. CDR3 amino acids: CASKQDSSNYGYTF. The CDR3, as DNA: TGCGCCAGCAAGCAGGACAGCTCTAACTATGGCTACACCTTC.

V gene TRBV20-1 combines with J gene TRBJ1-1, with 12 bases that match TRBD1. CDR3 length: 19 residues. Germline V lookup: CDR1 DFQATT, CDR2 SNEGSKA (reference sequence). J lost 1 base, V lost 4 bases, and 16 bases had no gene match. The CDR3 protein is CSAIALTGTGGNWNTEAFF. Written as DNA, the CDR3 is TGCAGTGCTATTGCGCTGACTGGGACAGGGGGCAATTGGAACACTGAAGCTTTCTTT.

This clonotype has just a few counts. The gene calls are TRBV7-9 and TRBJ1-4; D is unresolved. CDR1 and CDR2 (germline): SEHNR, FQNEAQ (reference sequence). Trimming removed 5 bases from V and 7 bases from J, with 14 bases in between. This CDR3 is built from 14 residues. CDR3 sequence: CASSPGGMREKLFF. The CDR3 bases are TGTGCCAGCAGCCCCGGTGGGATGCGTGAAAAACTGTTTTTT. The variable domain in full, completed from reference TRBV7-9 and TRBJ1-4, reads DTGVSQNPRHKITKRGQNVTFRCDPISEHNRLYWYRQTLGQGPEFLTYFQNEAQLEKSRLLSDRFSAERPKGSFSTLEIQRTEQGDSAMYLCASSPGGMREKLFFGSGTQLSVL.

V gene TRBV12-3 or TRBV12-4 combines with J gene TRBJ2-1; the D is unclear. The V end was cut by 0 bases, the J end by 7 bases, with 10 bases between. The CDR3 consists of 14 residues. CDR3 DNA sequence: TGTGCCAGCAGTTTAGCGGGCTCCTTAAATGAGCAGTTCTTC. Its translation: CASSLAGSLNEQFF.

This clonotype was counted a few times. The chain employs TRBV15 and TRBJ2-1; TRBD2 matches at 9 bases. V lost 0 bases, J lost 2 bases, and 2 bases stayed unmatched. This CDR3 is built from 16 residues. The V gene's germline CDR1 is LNHNV and CDR2 YYDKDF (reference sequence). CDR3 in DNA: TGTGCCACCAGCAGAGATGTAGCGGGAGCCTACAATGAGCAGTTCTTC. This encodes CATSRDVAGAYNEQFF.

This clonotype was found many times. The chain couples TRBV4-3 to TRBJ2-7; 11 nucleotides align to TRBD2. Germline lookup yields CDR1 LGHNA and CDR2 YSLEER. The V gene end was trimmed by 0 bases and the J gene end by 3 bases; junction bases not matched to a gene: 1. The CDR3 totals 15 residues. CDR3 nucleotide sequence: TGCGCCAGCAGCCAAGAGGGGACTAGCGGCTACGAGCAGTACTTC. It specifies CASSQEGTSGYEQYF.

J is TRBJ2-1 and V is TRBV20-1, with TRBD2 matching over 7 bases. V dropped 3 bases and J dropped 2; count of bases not matched to a gene: 7. This CDR3 spans 15 amino acids. CDR1 DFQATT and CDR2 SNEGSKA come from the germline V gene (reference sequence). The CDR3 nucleotides are TGCAGTGCTAGCGTTGTTAGCGGGCCCTACAATGAGCAGTTCTTC. This encodes CSASVVSGPYNEQFF.

The V gene is TRBV12-3 or TRBV12-4, the J gene TRBJ2-5; no clear D. This CDR3 is 13 amino acids long. Trimming left V 7 bases short and J 2 bases short, with 11 bases between. CDR3 coding DNA: TGTGCCAGCACCTTAGGGCGGCAAGAGACCCAGTACTTC. Its translation is CASTLGRQETQYF.